What follows are 9 T cell receptor beta chains derived from one specimen sequenced in a study of Ad26.COV2.S vaccination and SARS-CoV-2 variants. Assay: immunoSEQ multiplex PCR; the TCRdb copy retains only in-frame clones and omits some. The sample contains about 350,000 clones, around nine tenths of which appear only once. As to treatment: approximately 18 received Ad26.COV2.S at low or high dose, single or two shots; a few received placebo; per-sample allocation not given. Day 63 following the first vaccine or placebo injection was when the samples were taken. The material was peripheral blood, obtained in a trial of Ad26.COV2.S vaccine versus placebo. The receptor source for this set is a person aged 18-60 years who received the Ad26.COV2.S COVID-19 vaccine or a placebo.

The V call is TRBV6-5, the J call TRBJ1-3; perhaps TRBD1 as D (5 bases). CDR3 length: 15 amino acids. Germline V gene lookup returns CDR1 MNHEY and CDR2 SVGAGI. V lost 6 bases and J 0 bases, leaving 12 bases between the germline ends. Here the CDR3 DNA reads TGTGCCAGCAGGGGGCGAGGCACCTCTGGAAACACCATATATTTT. This sequence encodes CASRGRGTSGNTIYF.

This clone came up once. This chain uses TRBV5-6 with TRBJ2-3; D may correspond to TRBD1 or TRBD2 (5 bases each). The germline gives CDR1 SGHDT, CDR2 YYEEEE. The CDR3 is made up of 12 amino acids. V was cut by 0 bases and J by 11 bases, with 10 bases left in between. CDR3 loop: CASSLGGDQQYF. CDR3 DNA sequence: TGTGCCAGCAGCTTGGGAGGGGACCAGCAGTATTTT.

The V and J genes are TRBV6-1 and TRBJ2-7, with 8 nucleotides matching TRBD1. This CDR3 contains 15 residues. Per the germline V gene, CDR1 is MNHNS and CDR2 is SASEGT. J was trimmed by 2 bases and V by 2 bases; bases with no gene match: 5. The CDR3 protein is CASSEYPGGPYEQYF. The CDR3, as DNA: TGTGCCAGCAGTGAATATCCAGGGGGCCCCTACGAGCAGTACTTC.

This clone was seen only once. The chain combines TRBV15 with TRBJ2-7; D is undetermined. The germline V gene encodes CDR1 LNHNV and CDR2 YYDKDF (reference sequence). The CDR3 covers 11 residues. V lost 10 bases and J lost 3, with 10 bases in between. CDR3 DNA sequence: TGTGCCAGGGTTTTCGTCTACGAGCAGTACTTC. This gives the protein CARVFVYEQYF.

This chain joins TRBV4-3 and TRBJ1-2, with D possibly being TRBD1 (5 bases). The V gene lost 0 bases and the J gene lost 2 bases, with 19 bases spanning the gap. Germline CDR1 is LGHNA and CDR2 is YSLEER. CDR3 length equals 18 residues. CDR3 sequence reads: CASSQDGGEGGTNYGYTF. CDR3 DNA: TGCGCCAGCAGCCAAGATGGGGGTGAAGGAGGGACCAACTATGGCTACACCTTC.

The V call is TRBV28, the J call TRBJ1-2; maybe TRBD1 (6 bases). From germline, CDR1 is MDHEN and CDR2 SYDVKM. Deletions cut 4 bases from V and 3 bases from J, with 15 bases between. This CDR3 has 15 residues. The CDR3 nucleotides read TGTGCCAGCAGTTCAACGGGGGGCCCGTACTATGGCTACACCTTC. Its protein is CASSSTGGPYYGYTF.

The chain recombines TRBV2 with TRBJ2-2, with D tentatively TRBD2 (6 bases). The CDR3 runs 14 residues. V was trimmed by 7 bases and J by 5 bases, leaving 14 bases between them. Germline values: CDR1 SNHLY, CDR2 FYNNEI. For the CDR3, the DNA is TGTGCCAGCATGATGGGGGGTGTGACCGGGGAGCTGTTTTTT. Residues: CASMMGGVTGELFF.

Comment on this clone: Other DNA sequences in this specimen translate into the identical CDR3. This chain connects TRBV2 to TRBJ1-3; D is unresolved. Germline CDR1 and CDR2: SNHLY and FYNNEI. The CDR3 has 15 residues. Between the trimmed V and J ends, which lost 0 bases and 4 bases, there was a span of 10 bases. The CDR3 loop is CASSEAPGLGNTIYF. The CDR3 coding sequence is TGTGCCAGCAGTGAAGCCCCAGGATTGGGAAACACCATATATTTT.

The genes are TRBV2 and TRBJ2-3; D possibly uses TRBD1 or TRBD2 (5 bases each). V gave up 7 bases and J gave up 2 bases, with 10 bases separating them. CDR1 and CDR2 from the germline V gene are SNHLY and FYNNEI. This CDR3 contains 13 residues. CDR3 nucleotides: TGTGCCAGCAAAGTGGGGGACACAGATACGCAGTATTTT. Its protein is CASKVGDTDTQYF.